The present TCR beta chain was sequenced within a study of blood T cell repertoires in COVID-19. This table comes from immunoSEQ multiplex PCR, and its TCRdb copy is limited to in-frame clones, with some not included. The repertoire holds hundreds of thousands of clones, 86% seen once, with roughly 1.4% in the top ten. V shed 4 bases and J 9 bases; nucleotides not matched to a gene: 15. This CDR3 contains 17 residues. The germline CDR1 and CDR2 sequences are MDHEN and SYDVKM. The clonotype comes from a woman in her twenties or thirties with active or convalescent COVID-19. The chain combines TRBV28 with TRBJ1-6, with 7 nucleotides matching TRBD1. Sequencing was carried out using peripheral blood. The CDR3 spells CASSSRTGSITLSPLHF. The DNA for the CDR3 is TGTGCCAGCAGTTCCAGGACAGGCTCGATTACCCTTTCACCCCTCCACTTT.